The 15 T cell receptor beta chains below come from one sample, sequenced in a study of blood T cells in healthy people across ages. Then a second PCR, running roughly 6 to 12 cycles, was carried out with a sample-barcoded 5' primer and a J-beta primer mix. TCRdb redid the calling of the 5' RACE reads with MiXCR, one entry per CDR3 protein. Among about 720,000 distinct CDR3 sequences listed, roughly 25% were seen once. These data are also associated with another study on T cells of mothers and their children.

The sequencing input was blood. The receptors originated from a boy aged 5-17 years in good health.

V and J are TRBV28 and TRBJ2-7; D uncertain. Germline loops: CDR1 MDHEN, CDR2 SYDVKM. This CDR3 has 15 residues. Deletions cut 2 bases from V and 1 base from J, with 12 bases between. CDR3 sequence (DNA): TGTGCCAGCAGTTTAAATAGCTTGGGATCCTACGAGCAGTACTTC. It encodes CASSLNSLGSYEQYF.

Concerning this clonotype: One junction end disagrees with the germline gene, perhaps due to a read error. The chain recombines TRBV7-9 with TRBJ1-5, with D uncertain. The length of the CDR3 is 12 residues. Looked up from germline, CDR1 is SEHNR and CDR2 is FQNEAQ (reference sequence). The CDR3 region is CASSLENQPQHF. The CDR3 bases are TGCGCCAGCAGCTTGGAAAATCAGCCCCAGCATTTT.

CDR3 bases: TGCAGTGCTGCGGGACTAGCGGGGAGACAGACCCAGTACTTC. Amino acids: CSAAGLAGRQTQYF. The rearrangement links TRBV20-1 to TRBJ2-5; 13 bases line up with TRBD2. This CDR3 spans 14 amino acids. With V trimmed by 5 bases and J by 6 bases, 6 bases remained unmatched. Germline V gene sequence: CDR1 DFQATT, CDR2 SNEGSKA (reference sequence).

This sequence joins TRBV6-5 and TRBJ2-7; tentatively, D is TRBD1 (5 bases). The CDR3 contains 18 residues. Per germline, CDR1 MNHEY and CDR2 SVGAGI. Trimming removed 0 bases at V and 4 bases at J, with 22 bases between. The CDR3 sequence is CASSYSMGGRALFYEQYF. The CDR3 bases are TGTGCCAGCAGTTACTCAATGGGCGGCAGGGCTTTATTTTACGAGCAGTACTTC.

CDR3 sequence (DNA): TGTGCCTGGGGCCCCGGGGGCCTCAACACTGAAGCTTTCTTT. Its protein is CAWGPGGLNTEAFF. The chain recombines TRBV30 with TRBJ1-1, with D possibly matching TRBD1 (6 bases). V lost 5 bases and J lost 2, with 15 bases in between. The CDR3 is 14 residues long. Germline assignment: CDR1 GTSNPN and CDR2 SVGIG (reference sequence).

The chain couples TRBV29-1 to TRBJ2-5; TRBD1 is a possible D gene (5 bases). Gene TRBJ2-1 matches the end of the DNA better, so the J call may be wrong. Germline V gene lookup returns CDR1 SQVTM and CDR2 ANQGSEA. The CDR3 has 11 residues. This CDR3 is CSVGQGDEQFF. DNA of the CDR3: TGCAGCGTTGGGCAGGGCGATGAGCAGTTCTTC.

CDR3 in amino acids: CSVEAVTGELFF. The CDR3 DNA follows: TGCAGCGTTGAAGCGGTCACCGGGGAGCTGTTTTTT. This rearrangement joins TRBV29-1 to TRBJ2-2, with no clear D. Trimming shortened V by 1 base and J by 4 bases, and 4 bases separated the two germline ends. Germline V gene lookup returns CDR1 SQVTM and CDR2 ANQGSEA. The CDR3 contains 12 residues.

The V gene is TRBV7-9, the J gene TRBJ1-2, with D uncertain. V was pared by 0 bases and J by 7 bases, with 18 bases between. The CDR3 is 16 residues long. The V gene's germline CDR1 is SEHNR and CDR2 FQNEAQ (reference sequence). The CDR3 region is CASSLALESGRGGYTF. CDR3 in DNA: TGTGCCAGCAGCTTAGCATTGGAGTCTGGGAGAGGTGGCTACACCTTC.

CDR3 sequence reads: CSVLRKYNEQFF. CDR3 nucleotides: TGCAGCGTTCTTAGGAAGTACAATGAGCAGTTCTTC. This sequence joins TRBV29-1 and TRBJ2-1; no reliable D call. The CDR3 sequence is 12 residues long. Looked up from germline, CDR1 is SQVTM and CDR2 is ANQGSEA. V lost 5 bases, J lost 4 bases, and 9 bases lay in between.

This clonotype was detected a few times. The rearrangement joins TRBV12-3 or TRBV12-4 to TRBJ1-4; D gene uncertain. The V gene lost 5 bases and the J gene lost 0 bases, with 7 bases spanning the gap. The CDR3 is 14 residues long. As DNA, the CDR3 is TGTGCCAGCAGTACAGTGACAACTAATGAAAAACTGTTTTTT. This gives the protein CASSTVTTNEKLFF.

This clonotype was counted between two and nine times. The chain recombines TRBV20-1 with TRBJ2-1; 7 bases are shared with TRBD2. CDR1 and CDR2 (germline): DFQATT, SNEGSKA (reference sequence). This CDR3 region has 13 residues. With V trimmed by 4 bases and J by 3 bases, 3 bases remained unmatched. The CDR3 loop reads CSATGLSYNEQFF. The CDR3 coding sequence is TGCAGTGCTACGGGACTAAGCTACAATGAGCAGTTCTTC.

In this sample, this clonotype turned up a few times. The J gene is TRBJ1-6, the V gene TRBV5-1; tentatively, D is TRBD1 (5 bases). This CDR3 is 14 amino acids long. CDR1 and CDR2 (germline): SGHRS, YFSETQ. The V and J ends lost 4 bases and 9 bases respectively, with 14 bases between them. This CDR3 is CASSARDGASPLHF. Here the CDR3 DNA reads TGCGCCAGCAGCGCCCGGGACGGAGCTTCACCCCTCCACTTT.

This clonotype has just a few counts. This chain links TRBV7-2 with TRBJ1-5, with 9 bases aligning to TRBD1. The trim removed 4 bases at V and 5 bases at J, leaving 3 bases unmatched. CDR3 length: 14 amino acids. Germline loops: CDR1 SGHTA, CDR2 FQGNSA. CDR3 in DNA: TGTGCCAGCAGCTGGACAGGGGACTATCAGCCCCAGCATTTT. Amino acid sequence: CASSWTGDYQPQHF.

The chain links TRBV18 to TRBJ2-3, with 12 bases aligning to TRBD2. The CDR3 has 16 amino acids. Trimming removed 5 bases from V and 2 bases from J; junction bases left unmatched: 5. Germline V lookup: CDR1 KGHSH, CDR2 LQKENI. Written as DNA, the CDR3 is TGTGCCAGCTCAACCCTAGCGGGGGGGCTCACAGATACGCAGTATTTT. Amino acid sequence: CASSTLAGGLTDTQYF.

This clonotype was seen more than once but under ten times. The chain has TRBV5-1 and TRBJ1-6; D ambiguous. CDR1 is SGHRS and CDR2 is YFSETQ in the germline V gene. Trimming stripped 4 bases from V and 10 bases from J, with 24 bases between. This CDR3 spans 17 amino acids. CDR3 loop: CASSPTTGGQALSPLHF. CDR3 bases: TGCGCCAGCAGCCCGACCACTGGTGGGCAGGCGTTATCACCCCTCCACTTT.